Below, one T cell receptor (beta chain) is given with its context. Its target is not known. Germline trimming cut 8 bases from V and 5 bases from J; bases unmatched to any gene: 10. Per the germline V gene, CDR1 is MNHEY and CDR2 is SVGEGT. The CDR3 consists of 15 residues. The data originate from a study of vaccination and CD4 T cells after COVID-19. Across the whole study: The study drew post-COVID samples a median approximately 100 days after diagnosis (range 35 to 161). The post-vaccine samples came a median roughly 70 days after dose two (range 14 to 241).

Once obtained from cultured CD4+ T cells, the DNA was sequenced using the Oncomine TCR Beta short-read assay. TCRdb ran MiXCR on the PCR reads and lists one entry per CDR3 protein. The sample includes some 7,000 distinct CDR3 sequences, 73% of them seen just once. Overall study results and limits: Relatively few convalescent patients and no early post-infection timepoints were analyzed.

Specified treatment: approximately 9-day PBMC culture with coronavirus spike peptide pools or control peptides (ViraFEST assay). Researchers reported culturing 2 million or so PBMCs per well with 10 IU/ml IL-2 and approximately 10 ug/ml peptide pools. Input material: CD4+ T cells from blood, cultured in vitro. The TCR comes from a human donor who had recovered from COVID-19. V and J are TRBV6-2 or TRBV6-3 and TRBJ2-5; 11 bases align to TRBD2. DNA for the CDR3: TGTGCCAGCCTACTAGCGGGAGCCAGTGGTGAGACCCAGTACTTC. It encodes CASLLAGASGETQYF.